One and the same sample provided the 27 T cell receptor beta chains below, sequenced in a study of cytomegalovirus exposure and HLA in healthy donors. The PCR had 60 Vbeta and 13 Jbeta primers. The data were produced by immunoSEQ multiplex PCR, yet TCRdb's version contains in-frame clones alone and is incomplete. The profile shows around 90,000 clones, approximately 60% of them singletons. Sequencing input: PBMCs. These receptors were collected from a woman in her twenties or thirties in good health and CMV-seropositive.

As concerns this clone: Relative to the germline gene, one junction end is altered; a read error may explain this. V gene TRBV9 combines with J gene TRBJ2-6, with D tentatively TRBD2 (5 bases). Per the germline V gene, CDR1 is SGDLS and CDR2 is YYNGEE. The CDR3 has 12 residues. The DNA of the CDR3 is TGTGCCAGCAGCGCCGGGGACAACGTCCTGACTTTC. It encodes CASSAGDNVLTF.

This clone was observed a single time. This chain joins TRBV2 and TRBJ1-1; 7 bases are shared with TRBD1. Germline assignment: CDR1 SNHLY and CDR2 FYNNEI. V lost 7 bases to trimming and J lost 6 bases; unmatched junction nucleotides: 11. This CDR3 region has 14 residues. This CDR3 is CASKLGTEGPEAFF. For the CDR3, the DNA is TGTGCCAGCAAGCTGGGGACAGAGGGCCCTGAAGCTTTCTTT.

In this sample, this clone turned up a few times. Its ends do not fully match the called genes, so a read error is possible. The gene calls are TRBV28 and TRBJ1-1, with a weak D call TRBD1 (5 bases). This CDR3 has 13 amino acids. CDR1 MDHEN and CDR2 SYDVKM come from the germline V gene. CDR3 amino acids: CASRYNRNPEAFF. The CDR3 nucleotides read TGTGCCAGCCGATACAACAGGAACCCTGAAGCTTTCTTT.

This clone was detected only a few times. The chain is built from TRBV10-3 and TRBJ2-5; the match to TRBD2 covers 10 bases. The V and J ends lost 4 bases and 5 bases, in that order; junction bases with no gene match: 7. The CDR3 contains 15 residues. CDR1 ENHRY and CDR2 SYGVKD come from the germline V gene. The CDR3 region is CAISVRASGGETQYF. The CDR3 DNA reads TGTGCCATCAGTGTTCGGGCTAGCGGGGGTGAGACCCAGTACTTC.

The chain combines TRBV27 with TRBJ2-2; 10 positions match TRBD2. The CDR3 spans 16 residues. Germline CDR1 MNHEY, CDR2 SMNVEV (reference sequence). V shed 7 bases and J 7 bases; nucleotides not matched to a gene: 12. This CDR3 is CASTKVSGGPVGELFF. The CDR3 bases are TGTGCCAGCACCAAAGTTAGCGGGGGGCCGGTCGGGGAGCTGTTTTTT.

This chain links TRBV19 with TRBJ1-5, with D perhaps TRBD1 (5 bases). The germline V and J ends were trimmed by 4 bases and 6 bases, with 16 bases remaining between them. CDR1 LNHDA and CDR2 SQIVND come from the germline V gene (reference sequence). The length of the CDR3 is 15 residues. CDR3 region: CASSSVPGEGQPQHF. Written as DNA, the CDR3 is TGTGCCAGTAGTAGTGTTCCGGGGGAAGGTCAGCCCCAGCATTTT.

The chain combines TRBV19 with TRBJ1-1; 10 nucleotides match TRBD1. Trimming cost V 9 bases and J 3 bases; bases outside gene matches: 4. The germline V gene encodes CDR1 LNHDA and CDR2 SQIVND (reference sequence). CDR3 size: 13 residues. The CDR3, as DNA: TGTGCCAGCTCGACAGGGGGCTACACTGAAGCTTTCTTT. This codes for CASSTGGYTEAFF.

The V gene is TRBV19, the J gene TRBJ2-3, with 7 bases matching TRBD2. Germline V CDR1 and CDR2: LNHDA, SQIVND (reference sequence). The CDR3 is 13 amino acids. V lost 5 bases, J lost 4 bases, and 3 bases stayed unmatched. The CDR3 protein is CASSFREADTQYF. CDR3 sequence (DNA): TGTGCCAGTAGTTTCCGGGAGGCAGATACGCAGTATTTT. The full variable domain, completed using reference TRBV19 and TRBJ2-3, is DGGITQSPKYLFRKEGQNVTLSCEQNLNHDAMYWYRQDPGQGLRLIYYSQIVNDFQKGDIAEGYSVSREKKESFPLTVTSAQKNPTAFYLCASSFREADTQYFGPGTRLTVL.

The rearrangement joins TRBV11-2 to TRBJ2-3; 9 bases are a match to TRBD2. V shed 4 bases, J shed 6 bases, and the junction held 8 bases outside the gene matches. CDR1 and CDR2 from the germline V gene are SGHAT and FQNNGV. This CDR3 is built from 15 residues. The CDR3 DNA is TGTGCCAGCAGCTCCCAAGCGGGGGGCATGGATACGCAGTATTTT. Residues: CASSSQAGGMDTQYF.

This clone has a handful of counts. The chain employs TRBV2 and TRBJ1-1; D may be TRBD1 (5 bases). Trimming shortened V by 6 bases and J by 1 base, and 15 bases separated the two germline ends. Per the germline V gene, CDR1 is SNHLY and CDR2 is FYNNEI. The CDR3 covers 15 residues. This CDR3 is CASRARGGTNTEAFF. CDR3 coding DNA: TGTGCCAGCAGAGCCCGGGGGGGGACGAACACTGAAGCTTTCTTT. Filled out from reference TRBV2 and TRBJ1-1, the complete variable domain reads EPEVTQTPSHQVTQMGQEVILRCVPISNHLYFYWYRQILGQKVEFLVSFYNNEISEKSEIFDDQFSVERPDGSNFTLKIRSTKLEDSAMYFCASRARGGTNTEAFFGQGTRLTVV.

This chain joins TRBV4-2 and TRBJ1-2, with D possibly TRBD1 on 5 matching bases. The CDR3 loop spans 17 amino acids. Trimming took 1 base from V and 0 from J, leaving 15 bases between them. The germline gives CDR1 LGHNA, CDR2 YNFKEQ. CDR3 in amino acids: CASSQGPGTGANYGYTF. DNA for the CDR3: TGTGCCAGCAGCCAAGGTCCAGGGACGGGAGCTAACTATGGCTACACCTTC.

The genes are TRBV7-6 and TRBJ2-3; D not resolved. Germline V gene lookup returns CDR1 SGHVS and CDR2 FNYEAQ. There are 14 residues in the CDR3. Between the trimmed V and J ends, which lost 3 bases and 2 bases, there was a span of 9 bases. The CDR3 loop is CASSLAANTDTQYF. The CDR3 bases are TGTGCCAGCAGCTTGGCTGCCAACACAGATACGCAGTATTTT.

This clone was detected once. This chain connects TRBV27 to TRBJ2-1, with 8 bases fitting TRBD1. The junction had 9 bases not matched to a gene; V was cut back by 6 bases and J by 2 bases. This CDR3 has 16 residues. From germline, CDR1 is MNHEY and CDR2 SMNVEV (reference sequence). In DNA, the CDR3 is TGTGCCAGCAGGACCCAACAGGGGGTGGCCTACAATGAGCAGTTCTTC. This sequence encodes CASRTQQGVAYNEQFF.

This chain uses TRBV6-6 with TRBJ1-2; no clear D. Trimming took 0 bases from V and 5 from J, leaving 16 bases between them. The CDR3 runs to 16 residues. Germline loops: CDR1 MNHNY, CDR2 SVGAGI (reference sequence). The CDR3 protein is CASSYSISGVTYGYTF. The DNA of the CDR3 is TGTGCCAGCAGTTACTCGATTTCAGGTGTCACTTATGGCTACACCTTC.

This clone was picked up a small number of times. The CDR3 protein is CASSLAAIRVEGYNEQFF. The CDR3, as DNA: TGTGCCAGCAGCTTGGCCGCCATCAGGGTAGAAGGGTACAATGAGCAGTTCTTC. The rearrangement uses TRBV5-6 and TRBJ2-1, with D maybe TRBD1 (5 bases). V was cut by 0 bases and J by 4 bases, with 20 bases left in between. The germline V gene encodes CDR1 SGHDT and CDR2 YYEEEE. The length of the CDR3 is 18 residues.

V usage is TRBV5-8 and J usage is TRBJ2-2, with a tentative D call TRBD1 (5 bases). Germline assignment: CDR1 SGHTS and CDR2 YDEGEE. This CDR3 region has 16 residues. V dropped 3 bases and J dropped 5 bases, with 17 bases sitting between them. The CDR3 coding sequence is TGTGCCAGCAGCTCACCACGGCAGGGTCGGACCGGGGAGCTGTTTTTT. This sequence encodes CASSSPRQGRTGELFF. The full variable domain, in which reference TRBV5-8 and TRBJ2-2 provide the parts outside the CDR3, is EAGVTQSPTHLIKTRGQQATLRCSPISGHTSVYWYQQALGLGLQFLLWYDEGEERNRGNFPPRFSGRQFPNYSSELNVNALELEDSALYLCASSSPRQGRTGELFFGEGSRLTVL.

This clone was seen only a few times. V usage is TRBV4-1 and J usage is TRBJ2-5; a possible D gene is TRBD2 (5 bases). With 4 bases removed from V and 1 base from J, the gap between germline ends came to 10 bases. Germline V gives CDR1 MGHRA, CDR2 YSYEKL. The CDR3 contains 14 residues. The CDR3 coding sequence is TGCGCCAGCAGCCCGCTAGCCCTCCAAGAGACCCAGTACTTC. Translated, it gives CASSPLALQETQYF.

This chain uses TRBV19 with TRBJ1-1; tentative D call: TRBD1 (6 bases). V was trimmed by 4 bases and J by 6 bases, leaving 9 bases between them. In germline, CDR1 is LNHDA, CDR2 SQIVND (reference sequence). CDR3 length equals 12 residues. The CDR3 nucleotides are TGTGCCAGTAGTAAGGGGGAGCCTGAAGCTTTCTTT. Residues: CASSKGEPEAFF.

This clone was seen only a few times. J is TRBJ2-7 and V is TRBV9; 9 nucleotides agree with TRBD1. Germline lookup yields CDR1 SGDLS and CDR2 YYNGEE. The V segment lost 3 bases and the J segment 2 bases; nucleotides outside the gene matches: 6. This CDR3 is built from 15 residues. CDR3 bases: TGTGCCAGCAGCGCGTCCGGGACAGGGCCCTACGAGCAGTACTTC. Translation gives CASSASGTGPYEQYF.

This chain joins TRBV7-8 and TRBJ1-4; D call uncertain. Germline loops: CDR1 SGHVS, CDR2 FQNEAQ. The CDR3 has 14 amino acids. Trimming pared 5 bases from V and 12 bases from J, leaving 19 bases between. In nucleotides, the CDR3 is TGTGCCAGCAGCCCCCACGAAAATGGGAGAGAACTGTTTTTT. Encoded protein: CASSPHENGRELFF.

The rearrangement uses TRBV19 and TRBJ1-2; D is unclear. CDR3 size: 12 residues. The V end lost 1 base, the J end lost 5 bases, and 5 bases lay between the germline ends. Germline CDR1 and CDR2: LNHDA and SQIVND (reference sequence). The CDR3 protein is CASSIAGYGYTF. As DNA, the CDR3 is TGTGCCAGTAGTATAGCGGGGTATGGCTACACCTTC.

This chain connects TRBV5-6 to TRBJ2-1, with D unclear. The germline V gene has CDR1 SGHDT and CDR2 YYEEEE. The V and J ends lost 3 bases and 6 bases respectively, with 19 bases between them. The CDR3 runs to 16 residues. The CDR3 region has the DNA TGTGCCAGCAGCTCCTACAGCAAACCGACGATCAATGAGCAGTTCTTC. Encoded protein: CASSSYSKPTINEQFF.

The chain employs TRBV5-1 and TRBJ1-1, with a possible D match to TRBD1 (6 bases). V gave up 0 bases and J gave up 4 bases, with 10 bases separating them. The CDR3 runs 14 residues. Germline values: CDR1 SGHRS, CDR2 YFSETQ. CDR3: CASSLGQDVTEAFF. In nucleotides, the CDR3 is TGCGCCAGCAGCTTGGGACAGGATGTCACTGAAGCTTTCTTT.

The chain is built from TRBV7-2 and TRBJ2-5; 8 bases line up with TRBD2. The germline CDR1 and CDR2 sequences are SGHTA and FQGNSA. V dropped 3 bases and J dropped 2; count of bases not matched to a gene: 5. The CDR3 runs to 15 residues. The CDR3 DNA follows: TGTGCCAGCAGCTTTAACCTAGCGGGTCAAGAGACCCAGTACTTC. Its protein is CASSFNLAGQETQYF.

The V call is TRBV7-2, the J call TRBJ2-4; 8 bases map to TRBD1. With 5 bases clipped from V and 0 bases from J, the junction kept 9 bases outside the gene matches. This CDR3 region has 17 residues. Germline V CDR1 and CDR2: SGHTA, FQGNSA. The CDR3 nucleotides are TGTGCCAGCAGCCCTAAAGGGCAGGGGGCAGCCAAAAACATTCAGTACTTC. Residues: CASSPKGQGAAKNIQYF.

This rearrangement joins TRBV6-5 to TRBJ1-2; 7 nucleotides agree with TRBD1. Trimming at V came to 0 bases and at J to 3 bases, leaving 7 bases not matched to a gene. Germline V lookup: CDR1 MNHEY, CDR2 SVGAGI. The CDR3 runs 16 residues. CDR3 nucleotides: TGTGCCAGCAGTTACTCGCGACAGGGAGTACACTATGGCTACACCTTC. It encodes CASSYSRQGVHYGYTF.

The rearrangement uses TRBV5-1 and TRBJ1-4; D gene uncertain. The V gene lost 2 bases and the J gene lost 0 bases, with 11 bases spanning the gap. The CDR3 runs to 16 residues. Germline V gene sequence: CDR1 SGHRS, CDR2 YFSETQ. CDR3 residues: CASSFGYSPTNEKLFF. CDR3 DNA: TGCGCCAGCAGCTTCGGTTACAGTCCAACTAATGAAAAACTGTTTTTT. Using reference TRBV5-1 and TRBJ1-4 for the parts outside the CDR3, the full variable domain is KAGVTQTPRYLIKTRGQQVTLSCSPISGHRSVSWYQQTPGQGLQFLFEYFSETQRNKGNFPGRFSGRQFSNSRSEMNVSTLELGDSALYLCASSFGYSPTNEKLFFGSGTQLSVL.